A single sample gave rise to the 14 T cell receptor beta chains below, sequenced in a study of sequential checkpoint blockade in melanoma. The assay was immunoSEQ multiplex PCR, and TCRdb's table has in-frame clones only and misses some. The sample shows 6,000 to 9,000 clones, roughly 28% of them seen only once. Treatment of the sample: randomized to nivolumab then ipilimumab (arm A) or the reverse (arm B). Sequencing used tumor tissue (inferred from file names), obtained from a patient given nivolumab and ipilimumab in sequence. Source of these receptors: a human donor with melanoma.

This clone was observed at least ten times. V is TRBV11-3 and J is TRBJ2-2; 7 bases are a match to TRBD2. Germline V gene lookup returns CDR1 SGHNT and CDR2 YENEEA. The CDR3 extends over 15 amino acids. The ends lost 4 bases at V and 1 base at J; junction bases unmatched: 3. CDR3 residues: CASSSLAGNTGELFF. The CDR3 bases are TGTGCCAGCAGCTCGTTAGCGGGGAACACCGGGGAGCTGTTTTTT.

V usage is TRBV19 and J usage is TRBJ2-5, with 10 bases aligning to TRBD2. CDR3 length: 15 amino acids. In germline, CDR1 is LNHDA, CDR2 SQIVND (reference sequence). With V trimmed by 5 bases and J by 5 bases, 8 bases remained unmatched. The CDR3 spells CASSELAGGGETQYF. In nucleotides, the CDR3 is TGTGCCAGTAGTGAGTTAGCGGGAGGTGGGGAGACCCAGTACTTC. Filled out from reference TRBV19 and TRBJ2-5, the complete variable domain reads DGGITQSPKYLFRKEGQNVTLSCEQNLNHDAMYWYRQDPGQGLRLIYYSQIVNDFQKGDIAEGYSVSREKKESFPLTVTSAQKNPTAFYLCASSELAGGGETQYFGPGTRLLVL.

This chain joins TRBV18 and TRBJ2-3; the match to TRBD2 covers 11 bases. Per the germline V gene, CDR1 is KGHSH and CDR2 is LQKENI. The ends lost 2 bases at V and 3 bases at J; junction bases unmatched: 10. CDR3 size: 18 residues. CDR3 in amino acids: CASSPLAGGPAKTDTQYF. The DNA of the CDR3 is TGTGCCAGCTCACCATTAGCGGGAGGGCCCGCCAAAACAGATACGCAGTATTTT. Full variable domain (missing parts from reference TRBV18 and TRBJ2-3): NAGVMQNPRHLVRRRGQEARLRCSPMKGHSHVYWYRQLPEEGLKFMVYLQKENIIDESGMPKERFSAEFPKEGPSILRIQQVVRGDSAAYFCASSPLAGGPAKTDTQYFGPGTRLTVL.

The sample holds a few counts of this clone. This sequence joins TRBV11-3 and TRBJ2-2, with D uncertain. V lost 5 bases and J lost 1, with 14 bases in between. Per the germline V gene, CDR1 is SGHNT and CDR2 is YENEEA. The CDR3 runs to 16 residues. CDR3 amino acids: CASSARIGQNTGELFF. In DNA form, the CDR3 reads TGTGCCAGCAGCGCGCGTATAGGTCAGAACACCGGGGAGCTGTTTTTT.

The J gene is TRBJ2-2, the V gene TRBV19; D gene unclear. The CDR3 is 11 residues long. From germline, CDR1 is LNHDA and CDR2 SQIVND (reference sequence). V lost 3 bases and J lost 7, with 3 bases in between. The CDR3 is CASSILGELFF. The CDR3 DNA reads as TGTGCCAGTAGTATCCTCGGGGAGCTGTTTTTT.

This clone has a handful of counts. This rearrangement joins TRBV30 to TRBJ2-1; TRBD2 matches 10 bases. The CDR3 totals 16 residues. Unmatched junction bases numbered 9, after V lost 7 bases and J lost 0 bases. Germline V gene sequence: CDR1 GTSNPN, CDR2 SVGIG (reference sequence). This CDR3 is CAYRTSGVSSYNEQFF. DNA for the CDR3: TGTGCCTATCGGACTAGCGGAGTGAGCTCCTACAATGAGCAGTTCTTC.

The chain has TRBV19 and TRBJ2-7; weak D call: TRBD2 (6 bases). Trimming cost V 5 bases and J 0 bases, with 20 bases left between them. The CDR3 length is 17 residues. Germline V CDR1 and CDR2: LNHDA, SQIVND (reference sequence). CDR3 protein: CASSPPEGRANSYEQYF. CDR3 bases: TGTGCCAGTAGTCCCCCGGAGGGCAGGGCGAACTCCTACGAGCAGTACTTC.

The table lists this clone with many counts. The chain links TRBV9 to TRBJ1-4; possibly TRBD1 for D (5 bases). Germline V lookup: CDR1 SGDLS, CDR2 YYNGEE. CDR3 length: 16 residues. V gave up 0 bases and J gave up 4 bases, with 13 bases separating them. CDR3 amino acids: CASSVESGLFNEKLFF. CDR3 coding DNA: TGTGCCAGCAGCGTAGAATCGGGACTCTTTAATGAAAAACTGTTTTTT.

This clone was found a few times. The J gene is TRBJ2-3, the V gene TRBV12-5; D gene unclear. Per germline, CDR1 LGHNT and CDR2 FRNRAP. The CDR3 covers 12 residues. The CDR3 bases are TGTGCCAGCGATGGGGGCACAGATACGCAGTATTTT. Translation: CASDGGTDTQYF.

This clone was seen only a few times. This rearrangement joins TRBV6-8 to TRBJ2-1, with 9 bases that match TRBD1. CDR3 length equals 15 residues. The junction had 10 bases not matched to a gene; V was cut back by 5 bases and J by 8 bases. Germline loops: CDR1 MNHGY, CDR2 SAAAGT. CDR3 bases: TGTGCCAGCAGTCTTCCGGACAGGGGTCGTGATGAGCAGTTCTTC. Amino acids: CASSLPDRGRDEQFF.

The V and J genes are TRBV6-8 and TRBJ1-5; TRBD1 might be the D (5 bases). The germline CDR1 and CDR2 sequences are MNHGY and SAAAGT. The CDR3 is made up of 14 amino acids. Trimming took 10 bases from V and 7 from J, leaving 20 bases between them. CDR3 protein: CATGTRGGGQPQHF. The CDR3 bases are TGTGCCACTGGGACCCGAGGAGGTGGGCAGCCCCAGCATTTT.

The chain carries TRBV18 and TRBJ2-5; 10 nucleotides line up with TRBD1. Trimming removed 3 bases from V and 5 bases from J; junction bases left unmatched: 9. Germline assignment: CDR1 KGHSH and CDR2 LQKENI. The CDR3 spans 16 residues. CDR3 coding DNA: TGTGCCAGCTCACCGCCCGGGACAGGGGTTGGGGAGACCCAGTACTTC. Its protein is CASSPPGTGVGETQYF.

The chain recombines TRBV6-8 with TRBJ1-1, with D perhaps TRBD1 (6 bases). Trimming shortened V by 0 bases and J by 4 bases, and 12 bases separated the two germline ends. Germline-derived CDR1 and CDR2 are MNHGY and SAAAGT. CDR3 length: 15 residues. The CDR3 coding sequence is TGTGCCAGCAGTTACTCGTCCGGGGGCGCCACTGAAGCTTTCTTT. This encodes CASSYSSGGATEAFF.

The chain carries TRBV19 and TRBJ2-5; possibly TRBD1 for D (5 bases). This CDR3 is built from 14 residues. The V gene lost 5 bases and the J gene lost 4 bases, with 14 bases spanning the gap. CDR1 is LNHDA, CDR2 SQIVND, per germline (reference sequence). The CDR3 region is CASSYGVGAETQYF. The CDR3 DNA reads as TGTGCCAGTAGTTACGGAGTAGGGGCAGAGACCCAGTACTTC.